One and the same sample provided the 10 T cell receptor beta chains below, sequenced in a study of T cells in Graves' hyperthyroidism and ophthalmopathy. The TCR beta CDR3 regions underwent amplification using RNA transcripts as the source. Primed by the HTBI set, a first-round RT-PCR was run on the TCR CDR3. In TCRdb, the multiplex PCR reads were re-called with MiXCR into one record per CDR3 protein. The sample shows about 560,000 distinct CDR3 sequences, 12% to 15% of them seen only once. The sequenced sample consisted of blood. These receptor sequences come from a woman between 40 and 55 years old with Graves' hyperthyroidism.

Ten or more counts support this clonotype. This chain links TRBV5-1 with TRBJ2-3, with D perhaps TRBD1 (5 bases). This CDR3 comprises 15 residues. Germline loops: CDR1 SGHRS, CDR2 YFSETQ. V shed 5 bases and J shed 1 base, with 14 bases lying between them. The CDR3 reads CASSSQGPGTDTQYF. Written as DNA, the CDR3 is TGCGCCAGCAGTTCCCAGGGTCCTGGCACAGATACGCAGTATTTT.

This clonotype occurred many times. This chain joins TRBV27 and TRBJ2-3; D might be TRBD1 or TRBD2, each matching 6 bases. The germline V gene has CDR1 MNHEY and CDR2 SMNVEV (reference sequence). The length of the CDR3 is 14 residues. The V gene lost 6 bases and the J gene lost 2 bases, with 12 bases spanning the gap. In DNA, the CDR3 is TGTGCCAGCAGATGGAGGGGGGCCACAGATACGCAGTATTTT. Translating gives CASRWRGATDTQYF.

This clonotype was recorded many times. The DNA for the CDR3 is TGCAGTGCTAGAGATACAAGAAACTATGGCTACACCTTC. It specifies CSARDTRNYGYTF. The chain carries TRBV20-1 and TRBJ1-2; D ambiguous. Trimming removed 0 bases from V and 2 bases from J, with 7 bases in between. Germline CDR1 is DFQATT and CDR2 is SNEGSKA (reference sequence). CDR3 length equals 13 residues.

At least ten counts were recorded for this clonotype. V and J are TRBV7-8 and TRBJ1-6; D gene ambiguous. The CDR3 totals 16 residues. CDR1 and CDR2 from the germline V gene are SGHVS and FQNEAQ. The ends were cut back, 1 base at V and 9 bases at J, with 16 bases in the middle. CDR3 bases: TGTGCCAGCAGCTTAGAAGCGAATATAATAGGTTCACCCCTCCACTTT. This gives the protein CASSLEANIIGSPLHF.

This clonotype has ten or more counts. The V call is TRBV5-1, the J call TRBJ1-3, with D tentatively TRBD1 (5 bases). Trimming left V 0 bases short and J 5 bases short, with 9 bases between. Germline-derived CDR1 and CDR2 are SGHRS and YFSETQ. The CDR3 covers 14 residues. CDR3 bases: TGCGCCAGCAGCTTGGACCGGGGACGAAACACCATATATTTT. This encodes CASSLDRGRNTIYF.

The sample holds a few counts of this clonotype. This chain joins TRBV5-6 and TRBJ2-5; maybe TRBD1 (6 bases). This CDR3 spans 13 amino acids. Germline CDR1 SGHDT, CDR2 YYEEEE. Trimming took 5 bases from V and 6 from J, leaving 14 bases between them. The chain's CDR3 is CASSSKGGQTQYF. DNA of the CDR3: TGTGCCAGCAGTTCGAAAGGGGGTCAGACCCAGTACTTC.

This clonotype was found many times. This sequence joins TRBV2 and TRBJ2-3, with D tentatively TRBD1 or TRBD2 (5 bases each). CDR1 is SNHLY and CDR2 is FYNNEI in the germline V gene. V lost 8 bases and J 11 bases, leaving 5 bases between the germline ends. There are 8 residues in the CDR3. In DNA, the CDR3 is TGTGCCAGCGGGGGGCAGTATTTT. Amino acid sequence: CASGGQYF.

This clonotype was picked up many times. The V call is TRBV3-1, the J call TRBJ2-2, with unresolved D. V lost 6 bases, J lost 6 bases, and 20 bases lay in between. The CDR3 length is 16 residues. Germline V gene data show CDR1 as LGHDT and CDR2 as YNNKEL (reference sequence). The CDR3 is CASSTARSVGAGELFF. The CDR3 region has the DNA TGTGCCAGCAGTACCGCACGCAGCGTAGGCGCCGGGGAGCTGTTTTTT.

This clonotype was counted at least ten times. The chain uses TRBV28 and TRBJ1-1; weak D call: TRBD1 (5 bases). V was cut by 1 base and J by 1 base, with 13 bases left in between. This CDR3 spans 16 amino acids. CDR1 is MDHEN, CDR2 SYDVKM, per germline. CDR3 protein: CASSLSMGLTNTEAFF. DNA of the CDR3: TGTGCCAGCAGTTTATCTATGGGGCTGACGAACACTGAAGCTTTCTTT.

V and J are TRBV28 and TRBJ2-5; a possible D gene is TRBD2 (5 bases). Germline CDR1 MDHEN, CDR2 SYDVKM. The CDR3 loop spans 17 amino acids. Trimming shortened V by 5 bases and J by 2 bases, and 21 bases separated the two germline ends. In DNA form, the CDR3 reads TGTGCCAGCAGTCCCCCCCCGGGCACTCGGGGTCAAGAGACCCAGTACTTC. Protein: CASSPPPGTRGQETQYF.